This section outlines one TCR beta chain sequence together with its context. The target of this receptor is not known. At one end the junction does not follow the germline gene, possibly because of a read error. The germline V gene (reference sequence) specifies SSHAT as CDR1 and FNYEAQ as CDR2. The cysteine opens and the phenylalanine closes a CDR3 of 13 amino acids. The only DNA kept is the CDR3, 39 bases in frame from the first base. The donors were healthy, HIV-negative adults who had no recently reported acute infections or vaccinations. Every donor was a Caucasian adult residing in Nashville, Tennessee, USA. CD4+ T cells were enriched through magnetic negative selection, after which naive cells were positively selected on CD45RA and the remaining negative fraction served as the memory subset. After blood collection by leukapheresis, PBMCs were isolated using Ficoll-Histopaque density gradient centrifugation and then cryopreserved in the vapor phase of liquid nitrogen. Purity and quantity of every magnetically sorted T cell population were checked by analytical flow cytometry. From each sorted fraction, genomic DNA was isolated and quantified by UV absorbance on a Nanodrop 2000c.

Using the deep immunoSEQ assay, TCR CDR3 regions were amplified from genomic DNA by multiplex PCR. Extracted genomic DNA from each cell subset was spread evenly across all wells of several immunoSEQ 96-well plates, with each plate serving as a replicate. Each replicate PCR for sorted subsets received 200 ng genomic DNA, equal to about 29,000 T cell genomes. Purified libraries were quantified with a Qubit 3.0 fluorometer, sized on a Bioanalyzer 2100, and re-quantified with the KAPA Library Quantification kit. Every immunoSEQ 96-well plate was sequenced on a dedicated single-read 150-cycle Illumina NextSeq 550 flow cell. In the source study's methods: The immunoSEQ output contained only junctional sequences without quality scores, so filtering could not match that applied to full-length reads. To assign V/J genes and CDR3, sequences were annotated using PyIR, a Python wrapper for IgBLAST v1.9, with IMGT germline references. Reads with weak V/J assignments (E-value above 1e-6), missing CDR3, stop codons, out-of-frame junctions, or ambiguous translated residues were removed. A V3J clonotype was defined by an identical inferred V gene, J gene, and CDR3 amino acid sequence. The percentage overlap between two repertoires was calculated by dividing the number of shared unique clonotypes by the size of the smaller repertoire. RTK rarefaction, the Chao1 estimator, and Recon v2.1 estimates of unobserved clonotypes were used to assess repertoire richness. Generation probabilities were computed with OLGA for all TCRbeta clonotypes obtained by the gDNA method from a few donors. TCRdb took over this immuneACCESS table, retaining in-frame rearrangements with V and J assigned. Such tables are incomplete; in checked studies, under half of the missing clones stem from an unresolved V gene, and the remainder is unexplained. V, J and clone size derive from that table, while D and trimming were established from the DNA sequence. This sample comprises over 2 million clones, 85% to 95% of them detected only once. The top ten constitute more than 0.1% of the sample.

This record belongs to a study of shared clonotypes between healthy human individuals (dated by TCRdb to 2018 to 2021). For the wider study: A couple of women and a few men aged 18 to 49 years were included in the cohort. For each donor, three plates each were used for CD4 naive and CD4 memory, two plates were used for CD8 naive, and one plate was used for CD8 memory. The study deeply sequenced blood TCR repertoires of roughly five healthy adults to estimate repertoire size and the extent of clonotype sharing between individuals. To increase sequencing depth and limit assay-specific biases, different laboratories used diverse techniques to prepare libraries and sequence TCR repertoires. Per donor, leukapheresis produced somewhere between about 0.9 and 9.5 billion PBMCs. Summary of the overall study and its limitations: Larger estimated clonotype richness was generally found for naive subsets than for memory subsets. Sampling was restricted to blood, and TCR repertoires in tissues likely differ from the TCR repertoires found in blood. Rarefaction of sorted-subset datasets indicated incomplete sequencing despite the large sequencing depth. Pairwise subsampling led to the expectation that sequencing depth would affect the degree of clonotype sharing among donors. Because the study included only a small number of donors, the genetic and exposure-history diversity represented was limited. Compared with non-shared clonotypes, clonotypes shared by all four sorted-subset donors had higher generation probabilities. Sharing across several donors was observed for around 5% of naive CD4, about 3.2% of naive CD8, over 2% of memory CD4, and about 0.38% of memory CD8 clonotypes.

The sequence is built from TRBV7-7 and TRBJ2-1, with the D gene not confidently named. Material for sequencing was naive CD4+ T cells sorted from blood. The meaning of the sample's cell subset or site label: CD45RA+ positively selected. The clonotype was recovered from a man younger than 35 in good health. The base sequence is TGTGCTAGCAGCCCCGCCCCTTTGGGTGAGCAGTTCTTC. Its coded protein is CASSPAPLGEQFF.